These T cell receptor beta chains were read from a single sample in a study of human T cells and chemical hapten exposure. TCRdb fed the RACE reads into MiXCR, producing one record per CDR3 protein. The table includes about 47,000 distinct CDR3 sequences, roughly 4.1% detected once. The sequencing sample was made of whole blood. The receptor set was obtained from a human donor in good health. Some clones in this sample may be carry-over from other donors' samples. Each CDR3 is given with its conserved first and last residue. The D gene is left open where the match is weak. Some rows have no size entry. The others give once, few or many, or a class for an expanded clone.

TRBD1	TRBV6-5	few	TRBJ2-7	TGTGCCAGCAGTTCCCGTGGGACAGGGAAGAGGTACGAGCAGTACTTC	CASSSRGTGKRYEQYF
-	TRBV27	many	TRBJ2-2	TGTGCCAGCAGTCCGTATGGACGGTTCACCGGGGAGCTGTTTTTT	CASSPYGRFTGELFF
TRBD2	TRBV29-1	many	TRBJ2-7	TGCAGCGGCGGACTAGGAAGGAGCGAGCAGTACTTC	CSGGLGRSEQYF
-	TRBV4-1	few	TRBJ2-1	TGCGCCAGCAGCCAACCTGACGTCCACCAATACAATGAGCAGTTCTTC	CASSQPDVHQYNEQFF
-	TRBV7-2	many	TRBJ2-7	TGTGCCAGCAGCTCTGAGGGGGGAGGGCCCTACGAGCAGTACTTC	CASSSEGGGPYEQYF
TRBD1	TRBV7-4	-	TRBJ1-1	TGTGCCAGCAGCCCGGGGACAGGTTCGGTGAACACTGAAGCTTTCTTT	CASSPGTGSVNTEAFF
-	TRBV3-1	-	TRBJ1-1	TGTGCCAGCAGCCAACCACTCCAGGGGTTGGCTGAAGCTTTCTTT	CASSQPLQGLAEAFF
-	TRBV12-5	many	TRBJ1-1	TGTGCTAGTGGTTTGGTACTCGGGGGTAACACTGAAGCTTTCTTT	CASGLVLGGNTEAFF
-	TRBV28	many	TRBJ2-3	TGTGCCAGCAGTTTACCGGGGCGGGAAGCCACAGATACGCAGTATTTT	CASSLPGREATDTQYF
-	TRBV2	-	TRBJ1-5	TGTGCCAGCAGCGTGACCCTACAGGGAAGACACAATCAGCCCCAGCATTTT	CASSVTLQGRHNQPQHF
-	TRBV5-5	many	TRBJ1-5	TGTGCCAGCAGCTTCGGACCCCGTAGCGGTCAGCCCCAGCATTTT	CASSFGPRSGQPQHF
-	TRBV5-4	few	TRBJ1-1	TGTGCCAGCAGCTTGAACACTAAAGGAGCTTTCTTT	CASSLNTKGAFF
TRBD2	TRBV19	many	TRBJ2-7	TGTGCCAGTAGTATAGATAGTGGACTAGCGAACTCCTACGAGCAGTACTTC	CASSIDSGLANSYEQYF
-	TRBV9	-	TRBJ2-3	TGTGCCAGCAGCGTAACCACGACTGGGGCTCCCCCGAGAGACCCTGGCACAGATACGCAGTATTTT	CASSVTTTGAPPRDPGTDTQYF
-	TRBV28	many	TRBJ2-3	TGTGCCAGCAGTATGGAATCGGGCACAGATACGCAGTATTTT	CASSMESGTDTQYF
TRBD2	TRBV7-2	-	TRBJ2-3	TGTGCCAGCAGCTTAGATCCAGCGGGAGGGCTACTCGGTACGCAGTATTTT	CASSLDPAGGLLGTQYF
-	TRBV5-1	many	TRBJ2-1	TGCGCCAGCAGCTCGAGGGGCCGGGCGACAGGGACCCTACGGGGGAATGAGCAGTTCTTC	CASSSRGRATGTLRGNEQFF
TRBD2	TRBV6-5	-	TRBJ2-1	TGTGCCAGCACGTCCGCGGGAGGCTACAATGAGCAGTTCTTC	CASTSAGGYNEQFF
-	TRBV28	-	TRBJ2-5	TGTGCCAGCAGTCCCGGACGTAACCTACTAGAGACCCAGTACTTC	CASSPGRNLLETQYF
-	TRBV28	-	TRBJ2-7	TGTGCCAGCAGGATCGTCGGAGAAGGGCCCGGCGAGCAGTACTTC	CASRIVGEGPGEQYF
TRBD1	TRBV6-1	many	TRBJ1-3	TGTGCCAGCAGTGAAGCCTACAGGGGATTCCCTGGAAACACCATATATTTT	CASSEAYRGFPGNTIYF
TRBD2	TRBV6-5	few	TRBJ2-1	TGTGCCAGCCGGGGGACTAGCGGGAGATCCTACAATGAGCAGTTCTTC	CASRGTSGRSYNEQFF
-	TRBV4-1	-	TRBJ1-4	TGCGCCAGCAGCCAAGTCGGTGAAAAACTGTTTTTT	CASSQVGEKLFF
-	TRBV20-1	few	TRBJ2-5	TGCAGTGCTAGCAAGCCTGGCGGAACCCAGTACTTC	CSASKPGGTQYF
-	TRBV6-5	many	TRBJ1-2	TGTGCCAGCACCCCCAGAGCAGGGGCTTATGGCTACACCTTC	CASTPRAGAYGYTF
-	TRBV12-5	many	TRBJ1-2	TGTGCTAGTGGCCCTGCAGACTCTCGCTTAGGCTACACCTTC	CASGPADSRLGYTF
-	TRBV29-1	many	TRBJ1-1	TGCAGCGTTGGAGGGGAAGCTTTCTTT	CSVGGEAFF
-	TRBV19	-	TRBJ1-4	TGTGCCAGTACCTCCCGACGATCAACTAATGAAAAACTGTTTTTT	CASTSRRSTNEKLFF
-	TRBV12-3/TRBV12-4	many	TRBJ1-5	TGTGCCAGCAGTACGGAAGGACAGAGCAATCAGCCCCAGCATTTT	CASSTEGQSNQPQHF
TRBD2	TRBV12-3/TRBV12-4	many	TRBJ2-1	TGTGCCAGCAGTTCCGGACTAGCGAATGAGCAGTTCTTC	CASSSGLANEQFF
-	TRBV6-5	few	TRBJ2-7	TGTGCCACCCTGGCCCAGACCTACGAGCAGTACTTC	CATLAQTYEQYF